The sequence of this T cell receptor beta chain was determined in a study of T cells in Graves' hyperthyroidism and ophthalmopathy. Graves' hyperthyroidism qualified as stable when ophthalmopathy did not progress within 18 months. Overall study results and limits: A model built on 13 V-J features separated ophthalmopathy from stable hyperthyroidism. Clonotypes that were expanded in thyroid above 0.001 mostly appeared in blood too.

Amplification yielded TCR beta CDR3 regions, with RNA transcripts as the source. The HTBI set primed first-round TCR CDR3 RT-PCR. MiXCR was run by TCRdb on the multiplex PCR reads, yielding one entry per CDR3 protein. The sample records approximately 400,000 distinct CDR3 sequences, 14% to 15% being singletons. Comments on this clonotype: Its antigen is not known. With a much larger clone just one base away, this may be a read error.

Germline CDR1 is SNHLY and CDR2 is FYNNEI. The CDR3 runs to 11 residues. V shed 5 bases and J shed 13 bases, with 12 bases lying between them. Sequenced: blood. V and J are TRBV2 and TRBJ2-1; D gene unclear. The sequence was obtained from a woman aged 25 to 39 with Graves' hyperthyroidism. The CDR3 nucleotides are TGTGCCAGCAGTCCGGACGTCGGCCAGTTCTTC. This gives the protein CASSPDVGQFF.